Below, 17 T cell receptor beta chains from the same sample are listed, as sequenced in a study of blood T cells in healthy people across ages. Alongside a J-beta primer mix, a sample-barcoded 5' primer served in a second PCR lasting about 7 to 12 cycles. TCRdb reanalysed the 5' RACE reads using MiXCR and keeps one entry per CDR3 protein. The sample contains some 1.7 million distinct CDR3 sequences, under 30% of which appear only once. The sequencing sample was made of blood. These receptor sequences come from a woman under 40 in good health.

This chain joins TRBV20-1 and TRBJ1-2; D remains unclear. Germline assignment: CDR1 DFQATT and CDR2 SNEGSKA (reference sequence). Trimming pared 3 bases from V and 0 bases from J, leaving 8 bases between. CDR3 length equals 13 residues. CDR3 nucleotides: TGCAGTGCTAGCCCCCAGGCTAACTATGGCTACACCTTC. It yields the protein CSASPQANYGYTF.

The V call is TRBV7-6, the J call TRBJ2-3; TRBD2 matches 14 bases. Germline V gene data show CDR1 as SGHVS and CDR2 as FNYEAQ. The CDR3 is 15 amino acids. V was pared by 5 bases and J by 8 bases, with 6 bases of the junction left unmatched. The CDR3 region has the DNA TGTGCCAGCAGCCCCAGACTAGCGGGGGGGGCTACGCAGTATTTT. Protein sequence: CASSPRLAGGATQYF.

J is TRBJ2-5 and V is TRBV4-1; tentatively, D is TRBD1 (6 bases). This CDR3 region has 15 residues. The V and J ends lost 1 base and 1 base respectively, with 10 bases between them. CDR1 and CDR2 from the germline V gene are MGHRA and YSYEKL. CDR3 DNA sequence: TGCGCCAGCAGCCAAGTACAGGGTTTCCAAGAGACCCAGTACTTC. It is translated as CASSQVQGFQETQYF.

This clonotype was seen at least ten times. This chain connects TRBV18 to TRBJ2-7; tentatively, D is TRBD1 (7 bases). Germline V gene sequence: CDR1 KGHSH, CDR2 LQKENI. Trimming removed 3 bases from V and 3 bases from J, with 15 bases in between. The length of the CDR3 is 15 residues. For the CDR3, the DNA is TGTGCCAGCTCACCTTGGGGGGACAGAGTCTACGAGCAGTACTTC. It is translated as CASSPWGDRVYEQYF.

Note on this clonotype: This sequence may be a read error, since a much larger clone differs from it by one base. The genes are TRBV10-3 and TRBJ1-2; D is undetermined. There are 13 residues in the CDR3. Looked up from germline, CDR1 is ENHRY and CDR2 is SYGVKD. CDR3: CAISERTDYGYAF. The CDR3, as DNA: TGTGCCATCAGTGAAAGGACGGACTATGGCTACGCCTTC.

About this clonotype itself: One end of the junction is discordant with germline, which a read error may explain. V and J are TRBV9 and TRBJ2-3; possibly TRBD1 for D (5 bases). Germline V gene data show CDR1 as SGDLS and CDR2 as YYNGEE. This CDR3 has 13 amino acids. The CDR3: CASSPRSTDMQYF. The DNA of the CDR3 is TGTGCCAGCAGCCCCCGGTCGACAGATATGCAGTATTTT.

Details on this clonotype: Germline is not matched at one junction end, which may reflect a read error. V is TRBV7-2 and J is TRBJ2-7, with D hard to call. From germline, CDR1 is SGHTA and CDR2 FQGNSA. There are 15 residues in the CDR3. CDR3 region: CAGSSYVGLQYEQYF. CDR3 nucleotide sequence: TGTGCCGGCAGCTCCTATGTCGGGCTTCAGTACGAGCAGTACTTC. The full variable domain, its missing parts supplied by reference TRBV7-2 and TRBJ2-7, is GAGVSQSPSNKVTEKGKDVELRCDPISGHTALYWYRQSLGQGLEFLIYFQGNSAPDKSGLPSDRFSAERTGGSVSTLTIQRTQQEDSAVYLCAGSSYVGLQYEQYFGPGTRLTVT.

This chain joins TRBV5-1 and TRBJ2-1; TRBD2 aligns across 13 bases. Per the germline V gene, CDR1 is SGHRS and CDR2 is YFSETQ. The CDR3 extends over 16 amino acids. With 4 bases clipped from V and 12 bases from J, the junction kept 13 bases outside the gene matches. The CDR3 reads CASSMGTSGATLGQFF. The DNA of the CDR3 is TGCGCCAGCAGCATGGGGACTAGCGGGGCGACGCTAGGGCAGTTCTTC.

This clonotype appeared a few times. This chain connects TRBV5-1 to TRBJ2-7, with 7 bases matching TRBD1. Germline V gene sequence: CDR1 SGHRS, CDR2 YFSETQ. Trimming cost V 5 bases and J 5 bases; bases outside gene matches: 7. The CDR3 is 13 amino acids. CDR3 in DNA: TGCGCCAGCAGGCCGACAGGGAAGGACGAGCAGTACTTC. Amino acid sequence: CASRPTGKDEQYF.

This chain connects TRBV2 to TRBJ2-5; D unclear. The DNA end lines up better with TRBJ2-1; the J call may be wrong. Per germline, CDR1 SNHLY and CDR2 FYNNEI. This CDR3 has 14 amino acids. CDR3 residues: CASSDGDGQETQFF. DNA of the CDR3: TGTGCCAGCAGTGACGGAGACGGCCAAGAGACCCAGTTCTTC.

The J gene is TRBJ2-3, the V gene TRBV12-3 or TRBV12-4; TRBD1 agrees at 9 bases. This CDR3 has 16 residues. Unmatched junction bases numbered 15, after V lost 6 bases and J lost 8 bases. CDR3 DNA: TGTGCCAGCAGGGTACAGGGGGCGCTTCTTGGGGGTACGCAGTATTTT. Protein sequence: CASRVQGALLGGTQYF.

For this clonotype: A read error may be the cause here, since a much bigger clone is one base away. This chain joins TRBV9 and TRBJ2-5; no clear D gene. This CDR3 comprises 11 residues. In germline, CDR1 is SGDLS, CDR2 YYNGEE. CDR3 region: CAGSIEETQYF. The CDR3 nucleotides are TGTGCCGGCAGCATTGAAGAGACCCAGTACTTC.

For this clonotype: A much larger clone is a single base away; this may be a read error. The chain uses TRBV5-1 and TRBJ2-4; possibly TRBD1 for D (5 bases). The V gene's germline CDR1 is SGHRS and CDR2 YFSETQ. CDR3 length equals 15 residues. Here the CDR3 DNA reads TGCGCCGGCAGCTTAAACAGGAAAGCCAAAAACATTCAGTACTTC. It codes for CAGSLNRKAKNIQYF.

The chain recombines TRBV5-1 with TRBJ2-3; 8 bases map to TRBD2. V dropped 2 bases and J dropped 5; count of bases not matched to a gene: 13. CDR1 is SGHRS and CDR2 is YFSETQ in the germline V gene. CDR3 length: 17 residues. The CDR3 loop reads CASSLSLAGNGRDTQYF. CDR3 DNA sequence: TGCGCCAGCAGCTTATCCTTAGCGGGAAACGGACGAGATACGCAGTATTTT. Full variable domain (rest looked up from reference TRBV5-1 and TRBJ2-3): KAGVTQTPRYLIKTRGQQVTLSCSPISGHRSVSWYQQTPGQGLQFLFEYFSETQRNKGNFPGRFSGRQFSNSRSEMNVSTLELGDSALYLCASSLSLAGNGRDTQYFGPGTRLTVL.

On this clonotype: Germline is not matched at one junction end, which may reflect a read error. The rearrangement uses TRBV5-1 and TRBJ1-2, with D hard to call. The CDR3 is 13 residues long. The germline V gene has CDR1 SGHRS and CDR2 YFSETQ. The CDR3 loop reads CASSFSDPYGYAF. The CDR3 nucleotides are TGCGCCAGCAGCTTCTCGGACCCCTATGGCTACGCCTTC. The full variable domain, completed using reference TRBV5-1 and TRBJ1-2, is KAGVTQTPRYLIKTRGQQVTLSCSPISGHRSVSWYQQTPGQGLQFLFEYFSETQRNKGNFPGRFSGRQFSNSRSEMNVSTLELGDSALYLCASSFSDPYGYAFGSGTRLTVV.

The CDR3 protein is CASSSANSPLHF. DNA for the CDR3: TGTGCCAGCAGTTCAGCTAATTCACCCCTCCACTTT. The gene calls are TRBV12-3 or TRBV12-4 and TRBJ1-6; no clear D. The CDR3 spans 12 residues. Trimming left V 4 bases short and J 6 bases short, with 4 bases between.

This clonotype has more than one count but fewer than ten. V is TRBV7-2 and J is TRBJ1-2; the D gene is possibly TRBD1 (6 bases). With 3 bases removed from V and 7 bases from J, the gap between germline ends came to 15 bases. Looked up from germline, CDR1 is SGHTA and CDR2 is FQGNSA. The CDR3 runs 14 residues. Written as DNA, the CDR3 is TGTGCCAGCAGCTTCCGGCAGGGGAGCAGTGGCTACACCTTC. Protein: CASSFRQGSSGYTF.